The present entry profiles one T cell receptor beta chain with its context. Its antigen is as yet unknown. The CDR3 is 13 amino acids. J was trimmed by 5 bases and V by 4 bases; bases with no gene match: 5. Germline CDR1 SGHRS, CDR2 YFSETQ. The data belong to a study of regulatory T cells in long-lasting Graves disease. On the study more broadly: Those Graves' patients who were newly diagnosed had been on antithyroid drugs under 3 months.

Regarding time point: newly diagnosed GD, antithyroid drugs for less than 3 months. After RNA was extracted from PBMCs, the TCR library was made from it. Study-wide findings and caveats: Patients with persistent disease showed a bias toward TRBV28, TRBJ1-2 and TRBJ2-5.

TCR beta libraries were built with iRepertoire HTBI primers and Arm-PCR of CDR3 regions. A single record per CDR3 protein comes from TCRdb applying MiXCR to the multiplex PCR reads. The table has about 560,000 distinct CDR3 sequences, about 16% seen once. This sample also appeared in a second study, on T cells in Graves' hyperthyroidism and ophthalmopathy.

The clonotype comes from a man younger than 35 with Graves disease. Sequencing was performed on peripheral blood mononuclear cells (PBMCs), taken at new diagnosis, from a patient treated with antithyroid drugs. The V call is TRBV5-1, the J call TRBJ2-7; 8 nucleotides match TRBD1. CDR3 sequence reads: CASSSRGHDEQYF. The CDR3 region has the DNA TGCGCCAGCAGCAGCAGGGGGCACGACGAGCAGTACTTC.